What follows is one T cell receptor (beta chain) and its context. A read error is possible here, since a much larger clone lies one base away. The data stem from a study of T cell repertoires in cytomegalovirus infection. Germline V gene lookup returns CDR1 LNHDA and CDR2 SQIVND (reference sequence). The V gene end was trimmed by 8 bases and the J gene end by 7 bases; junction bases not matched to a gene: 10. The CDR3 spans 14 residues. TCRdb re-derived calls from the reads in MiXCR, one entry per CDR3 protein. The table includes 400,000 or so distinct CDR3 sequences, around 18% detected once. The receptor's source is a human donor in good health (CMV status not recorded). Some clones in this sample may be carry-over from other donors' samples. Sequenced material: PBMCs. V is TRBV19 and J is TRBJ2-5; TRBD2 matches at 10 bases. The CDR3 region is CASGVTSGKGTQYF. CDR3 coding DNA: TGTGCCAGTGGGGTCACTAGCGGGAAGGGGACCCAGTACTTC.